The 29 T cell receptor beta chains reported below all come from one sample, sequenced in a study of shared clonotypes between healthy human individuals. CD8 cells classed as naive were CD45RO-negative and positively selected for CCR7, excluding terminally differentiated effector memory CD45RA+ cells. Profiled with immunoSEQ multiplex PCR; TCRdb holds only in-frame clones, not every one. The data hold 1.5 million to 2.5 million clones, with approximately 95% observed a single time. The sequenced sample consisted of naive CD8+ T cells sorted from blood. Receptors were obtained from a man between 18 and 35 years old in good health.

This rearrangement joins TRBV25-1 to TRBJ1-2, with TRBD1 matching over 12 bases. From germline, CDR1 is MGHDK and CDR2 SYGVNS. The CDR3 sequence is 15 residues long. Trimming at V came to 2 bases and at J to 8 bases, leaving 6 bases not matched to a gene. The CDR3 DNA follows: TGTGCCAGCAGTGAAACCGGGACAGGGGGCATCGGCTACACCTTC. Its protein is CASSETGTGGIGYTF.

V usage is TRBV11-2 and J usage is TRBJ2-3; TRBD2 matches 15 bases. Germline values: CDR1 SGHAT, CDR2 FQNNGV. The J segment lost 0 bases and the V segment lost 3 bases, leaving 4 bases of the junction unmatched. This CDR3 has 18 residues. The CDR3 region is CASSFWTSGRDSTDTQYF. In DNA, the CDR3 is TGTGCCAGCAGCTTTTGGACTAGCGGGAGGGATAGCACAGATACGCAGTATTTT.

J is TRBJ2-2 and V is TRBV27, with D possibly TRBD1 on 6 matching bases. CDR3 length: 16 residues. V dropped 5 bases and J dropped 4 bases, with 17 bases sitting between them. In germline, CDR1 is MNHEY, CDR2 SMNVEV (reference sequence). The CDR3 reads CASSPGQFPSTGELFF. CDR3 sequence (DNA): TGTGCCAGCAGTCCCGGACAGTTTCCCAGCACCGGGGAGCTGTTTTTT.

The chain employs TRBV30 and TRBJ2-1; D perhaps matches TRBD2 (5 bases). The CDR3 has 12 residues. In germline, CDR1 is GTSNPN, CDR2 SVGIG (reference sequence). V was trimmed by 3 bases and J by 6 bases, leaving 9 bases between them. The CDR3 sequence is CAWSYGSNEQFF. As DNA, the CDR3 is TGTGCCTGGAGCTATGGGAGCAATGAGCAGTTCTTC.

The chain uses TRBV2 and TRBJ2-7, with 9 bases identical to TRBD2. The germline V gene encodes CDR1 SNHLY and CDR2 FYNNEI. J lost 2 bases, V lost 5 bases, and 7 bases had no gene match. This CDR3 has 15 residues. The DNA of the CDR3 is TGTGCCAGCAGTTCCGGGACTAGCCTTCCCTACGAGCAGTACTTC. Translating it yields CASSSGTSLPYEQYF. The variable domain in full, completed from reference TRBV2 and TRBJ2-7, reads EPEVTQTPSHQVTQMGQEVILRCVPISNHLYFYWYRQILGQKVEFLVSFYNNEISEKSEIFDDQFSVERPDGSNFTLKIRSTKLEDSAMYFCASSSGTSLPYEQYFGPGTRLTVT.

As for this clone: Different DNA sequences within this sample yield the same CDR3. The J gene is TRBJ2-3, the V gene TRBV5-5, with 9 bases that match TRBD2. The V gene end was trimmed by 2 bases and the J gene end by 4 bases; junction bases not matched to a gene: 2. The CDR3 is 14 residues long. The germline gives CDR1 SGHKS, CDR2 YYEKEE (reference sequence). The CDR3 loop is CASSLAGGPDTQYF. The CDR3 nucleotides are TGTGCCAGCAGCTTAGCGGGGGGTCCAGATACGCAGTATTTT.

Many counts were recorded for this clone. In the same sample, other DNA sequences code for this CDR3. The chain combines TRBV5-1 with TRBJ2-7; no reliable D call. This CDR3 contains 11 residues. Between the trimmed V and J ends, which lost 0 bases and 3 bases, there was a span of 1 base. The germline V gene encodes CDR1 SGHRS and CDR2 YFSETQ. The CDR3 sequence is CASSLGYEQYF. In DNA form, the CDR3 reads TGCGCCAGCAGCTTGGGCTACGAGCAGTACTTC. Combining the CDR3 with reference TRBV5-1 and TRBJ2-7 gives the whole variable domain KAGVTQTPRYLIKTRGQQVTLSCSPISGHRSVSWYQQTPGQGLQFLFEYFSETQRNKGNFPGRFSGRQFSNSRSEMNVSTLELGDSALYLCASSLGYEQYFGPGTRLTVT.

The gene calls are TRBV30 and TRBJ2-7, with a weak D call TRBD1 (7 bases). Germline assignment: CDR1 GTSNPN and CDR2 SVGIG (reference sequence). V was clipped by 3 bases and J by 4 bases, with 13 bases between them. CDR3 size: 13 residues. In nucleotides, the CDR3 is TGTGCCTGGAGCCCAGGGGGGCCTTACGAGCAGTACTTC. As protein: CAWSPGGPYEQYF.

Turning to this clone: Other DNA variants within this sample encode the same CDR3. The V call is TRBV11-2, the J call TRBJ2-1, with 7 bases matching TRBD1. The germline V gene has CDR1 SGHAT and CDR2 FQNNGV. The V and J ends lost 4 bases and 9 bases, in that order; junction bases with no gene match: 3. The CDR3 contains 12 residues. The CDR3 loop is CASSWDRTEQFF. The CDR3 DNA reads TGTGCCAGCAGCTGGGACAGAACTGAGCAGTTCTTC.

The chain combines TRBV28 with TRBJ2-3; possibly TRBD2 for D (5 bases). V dropped 8 bases and J dropped 2 bases, with 14 bases sitting between them. CDR3 size: 14 residues. CDR1 and CDR2 (germline): MDHEN, SYDVKM. The CDR3 nucleotides are TGTGCCAGCGAACGGGGAATTTTCACAGATACGCAGTATTTT. This gives the protein CASERGIFTDTQYF. The whole variable domain, filled in from reference TRBV28 and TRBJ2-3, reads DVKVTQSSRYLVKRTGEKVFLECVQDMDHENMFWYRQDPGLGLRLIYFSYDVKMKEKGDIPEGYSVSREKKERFSLILESASTNQTSMYLCASERGIFTDTQYFGPGTRLTVL.

Comment on this clone: The sample carries other DNA sequences with the same CDR3. In DNA, the CDR3 is TGTGCCAGCAGTTTTGGCGGCGACACTGAAGCTTTCTTT. This gives the protein CASSFGGDTEAFF. The J gene is TRBJ1-1, the V gene TRBV27; D uncertain. The CDR3 totals 13 residues. Looked up from germline, CDR1 is MNHEY and CDR2 is SMNVEV (reference sequence). V was cut by 3 bases and J by 3 bases, with 8 bases left in between.

The V call is TRBV15, the J call TRBJ2-1, with no clear D. This CDR3 is 13 amino acids long. Germline assignment: CDR1 LNHNV and CDR2 YYDKDF (reference sequence). V was pared by 4 bases and J by 9 bases, with 13 bases between. The CDR3 nucleotides are TGTGCCACCAGCACGACACTTTCGGGTGAGCAGTTCTTC. Protein sequence: CATSTTLSGEQFF.

The chain recombines TRBV9 with TRBJ1-1, with a tentative D call TRBD1 (5 bases). Trimming pared 7 bases from V and 3 bases from J, leaving 10 bases between. The germline V gene has CDR1 SGDLS and CDR2 YYNGEE. The CDR3 covers 12 residues. The CDR3, as DNA: TGTGCCAGCTCCGGGACCCACACTGAAGCTTTCTTT. Amino acid sequence: CASSGTHTEAFF.

As DNA, the CDR3 is TGTGCCAGCAGTCCCCGGGGTATGAGCTCCTACGAGCAGTACTTC. This sequence encodes CASSPRGMSSYEQYF. This chain joins TRBV27 and TRBJ2-7; possibly TRBD2 for D (5 bases). Trimming took off 5 bases at V and 0 bases at J, with 14 bases between the two ends. The CDR3 covers 15 residues. CDR1 MNHEY and CDR2 SMNVEV come from the germline V gene (reference sequence).

The chain uses TRBV11-2 and TRBJ2-1; no reliable D call. There are 15 residues in the CDR3. Germline CDR1 SGHAT, CDR2 FQNNGV. Between the trimmed V and J ends, which lost 4 bases and 0 bases, there was a span of 10 bases. In DNA, the CDR3 is TGTGCCAGCAGCTCCCGGTCGTCCTCCTACAATGAGCAGTTCTTC. This encodes CASSSRSSSYNEQFF.

This clone was recorded only once. The chain joins TRBV7-2 to TRBJ2-7; D ambiguous. The CDR3 sequence is 15 residues long. Germline V CDR1 and CDR2: SGHTA, FQGNSA. Trimming cost V 3 bases and J 0 bases, with 12 bases left between them. The CDR3 region is CASSFAAVTSYEQYF. The CDR3 coding sequence is TGTGCCAGCAGCTTCGCGGCGGTTACCTCCTACGAGCAGTACTTC.

The chain uses TRBV7-9 and TRBJ2-3, with D unresolved. V was cut by 1 base and J by 0 bases, with 8 bases left in between. CDR1 is SEHNR, CDR2 FQNEAQ, per germline (reference sequence). The CDR3 is 15 residues long. DNA for the CDR3: TGTGCCAGCAGCTTAGGTGTGGATAGCACAGATACGCAGTATTTT. Translated, it gives CASSLGVDSTDTQYF.

With regard to this clone: Other DNA sequences of this sample code for an identical CDR3. This chain connects TRBV9 to TRBJ2-7; 8 bases agree with TRBD2. V lost 2 bases to trimming and J lost 4 bases; unmatched junction nucleotides: 5. The CDR3 runs to 14 residues. Germline V gives CDR1 SGDLS, CDR2 YYNGEE. The CDR3 DNA is TGTGCCAGCAGCGTGGGGATAGCGGGATACGAGCAGTACTTC. Its protein product is CASSVGIAGYEQYF.

This sequence joins TRBV4-3 and TRBJ1-6; TRBD1 matches 8 bases. The germline CDR1 and CDR2 sequences are LGHNA and YSLEER. V lost 1 base and J lost 3; bases outside the gene matches: 5. There are 17 residues in the CDR3. In DNA, the CDR3 is TGCGCCAGCAGCCAAGGGTCACAGGGGGTCTATAATTCACCCCTCCACTTT. This codes for CASSQGSQGVYNSPLHF.

This chain uses TRBV14 with TRBJ2-6, with unresolved D. Germline V lookup: CDR1 SGHDN, CDR2 FVKESK. There are 16 residues in the CDR3. The germline V and J ends were trimmed by 0 bases and 2 bases, with 8 bases remaining between them. In DNA, the CDR3 is TGTGCCAGCAGCCAAGATCTTGGGGCTGGGGCCAACGTCCTGACTTTC. Translation: CASSQDLGAGANVLTF.

This clone was seen once. Distinct nucleotide sequences in the sample also encode this CDR3. The rearrangement joins TRBV27 to TRBJ2-7, with D perhaps matching TRBD1 or TRBD2 (5 bases each). V lost 3 bases and J 2 bases, leaving 8 bases between the germline ends. CDR3 length equals 13 residues. Per germline, CDR1 MNHEY and CDR2 SMNVEV (reference sequence). The CDR3 DNA reads TGTGCCAGCAGTTTGGGACCTGCCTACGAGCAGTACTTC. This encodes CASSLGPAYEQYF.

J is TRBJ1-2 and V is TRBV30; TRBD1 aligns across 8 bases. With V trimmed by 3 bases and J by 5 bases, 8 bases remained unmatched. CDR1 and CDR2 from the germline V gene are GTSNPN and SVGIG (reference sequence). The CDR3 has 14 amino acids. The CDR3 sequence is CAWRGGQDIYGYTF. CDR3 in DNA: TGTGCCTGGAGAGGGGGACAGGATATATATGGCTACACCTTC.

The chain links TRBV4-1 to TRBJ2-1; 10 nucleotides align to TRBD2. The length of the CDR3 is 17 residues. The germline V gene has CDR1 MGHRA and CDR2 YSYEKL. J was trimmed by 7 bases and V by 0 bases; bases with no gene match: 9. CDR3: CASSQEEAGGPGNEQFF. The CDR3 nucleotides are TGCGCCAGCAGCCAAGAGGAAGCGGGGGGGCCGGGAAATGAGCAGTTCTTC.

This sequence joins TRBV6-5 and TRBJ2-7; D remains ambiguous. This CDR3 contains 14 residues. The germline CDR1 and CDR2 sequences are MNHEY and SVGAGI. The V gene lost 0 bases and the J gene lost 5 bases, with 11 bases spanning the gap. As DNA, the CDR3 is TGTGCCAGCAGTTACTCAGGTTTCGAGGACGAGCAGTACTTC. The encoded protein is CASSYSGFEDEQYF.

Here the CDR3 DNA reads TGTGCCAGCAGCCAAGAGGGACTAGCGGTCCTGAGCTCCTACGAGCAGTACTTC. It codes for CASSQEGLAVLSSYEQYF. The chain couples TRBV4-2 to TRBJ2-7; 11 nucleotides match TRBD2. With V trimmed by 0 bases and J by 0 bases, 7 bases remained unmatched. Germline V gene data show CDR1 as LGHNA and CDR2 as YNFKEQ. The CDR3 spans 18 residues.

The sample holds one count of this clone. The rearrangement joins TRBV14 to TRBJ2-4, with 9 nucleotides matching TRBD1. The CDR3 runs to 13 residues. Per germline, CDR1 SGHDN and CDR2 FVKESK. V shed 5 bases, J shed 4 bases, and the junction held 0 bases outside the gene matches. CDR3 sequence reads: CASSGQGKNIQYF. CDR3 bases: TGTGCCAGCAGCGGACAGGGGAAAAACATTCAGTACTTC.

This chain joins TRBV5-6 and TRBJ2-5, with 9 bases identical to TRBD1. In germline, CDR1 is SGHDT, CDR2 YYEEEE. The CDR3 extends over 16 amino acids. Trimming cost V 0 bases and J 4 bases; bases outside gene matches: 7. This chain's CDR3 is CASSLALQGAGETQYF. CDR3 coding DNA: TGTGCCAGCAGCTTGGCCTTACAGGGGGCGGGAGAGACCCAGTACTTC.

CDR3 sequence: CASSSGEDTQYF. In nucleotides, the CDR3 is TGTGCCAGCAGCAGCGGGGAGGATACGCAGTATTTT. V and J are TRBV7-6 and TRBJ2-3, with 7 bases aligning to TRBD2. Germline trimming cut 5 bases from V and 6 bases from J; bases unmatched to any gene: 2. This CDR3 is 12 amino acids long. From germline, CDR1 is SGHVS and CDR2 FNYEAQ.

CDR3 region: CASSEAAGLNQPQHF. The DNA for the CDR3 is TGTGCCAGCAGTGAAGCCGCGGGTCTCAATCAGCCCCAGCATTTT. The chain employs TRBV6-1 and TRBJ1-5; no clear D. Trimming took 0 bases from V and 3 from J, leaving 9 bases between them. The CDR3 sequence is 15 residues long. Germline-derived CDR1 and CDR2 are MNHNS and SASEGT.